This T cell receptor beta chain was recorded in a study of T cells after posttransplantation cyclophosphamide. The CDR3 loop spans 15 amino acids. Germline V gene data show CDR1 as SGHVS and CDR2 as FNYEAQ. Germline trimming cut 3 bases from V and 8 bases from J; bases unmatched to any gene: 9. Libraries were prepared by immunoSEQ multiplex PCR; TCRdb keeps only in-frame clonotypes and omits some of them. This sample carries 25,000 to 35,000 clones, approximately 90% of them seen once, and the ten largest clones take about 15%. Source material: PBMCs. The chain carries TRBV7-6 and TRBJ1-4, with 7 bases matching TRBD1. This sequence originates from a woman aged 40 to 50 with a blood cancer, CMV-positive, and with a related stem cell donor. The CDR3 DNA sequence: TGTGCCAGCAGCTTGGGAACAGGGGTCGGAGAAAAACTGTTTTTT. It codes for CASSLGTGVGEKLFF.